This entry describes one T cell receptor beta chain. These data come from a study of blood T cell repertoires in COVID-19. Study as a whole: Acute-phase and convalescent COVID-19 samples originated in the United States, Italy and Spain. From T cells, B-cell-depleted T cells, or PBMCs came the material, which was cDNA or gDNA.

In the study's own analysis: Reference gene primer amplification yielded estimated nucleated cell counts. Repertoires were generated with immunoSEQ multiplex PCR, while TCRdb's copy carries only in-frame clones and drops some. V and J calls plus clone size are reproduced from that table; the DNA served to infer D and trimming. The sample includes 250,000 to 350,000 clones, roughly 83% of them seen just once. V dropped 5 bases and J dropped 6 bases, with 11 bases sitting between them. Germline V lookup: CDR1 SSHAT, CDR2 FNYEAQ (reference sequence). The CDR3 has 13 amino acids. The specimen was peripheral blood. The J gene is TRBJ2-1, the V gene TRBV7-7; D may be TRBD2 (6 bases). This sequence was found in a woman aged 45-60 years with acute or convalescent COVID-19. The CDR3 DNA reads as TGTGCCAGCAGCGTGGGGACTGGCAATGAGCAGTTCTTC. Protein product: CASSVGTGNEQFF.